This T cell receptor beta chain stems from a study of T cells after yellow fever vaccination. Study observations and caveats: After the booster, about 95% of CD4 and more than 75% of CD8 primary-response clones were re-detected. Just a small share of clonotypes turned up in the CD4 compartment as well as the CD8 compartment. Secondary responses were weaker yet peaked faster, day 5 versus 15.

The authors made TCR cDNA by 5'RACE template switching, adding a universal primer site and UMIs. MiXCR, run by TCRdb on the 5' RACE reads, gives a single entry per CDR3 protein. The sample records over 200,000 distinct CDR3 sequences, 6.5% to 7.5% being singletons. This clonotype has a handful of counts. No antigen is known for it. CDR3 length: 15 amino acids. The trim removed 3 bases at V and 4 bases at J, leaving 5 bases unmatched. CDR1 is SGHTA, CDR2 FQGNSA, per germline. This receptor was obtained from a man aged 25 to 40 who received the YFV17D yellow fever vaccine. Sequenced material: CD4+ T cells sorted from PBMCs, taken on the day of the yellow fever booster vaccination. V is TRBV7-2 and J is TRBJ2-7, with 11 bases aligning to TRBD2. The CDR3 DNA sequence: TGTGCCAGCAGCTTGGGACTAGCGGTTCAATACGAGCAGTACTTC. This sequence encodes CASSLGLAVQYEQYF.